Below, one TCR beta chain is given with its context. Its antigen is unknown. Base quality data are lacking; no much larger clone is found one base away. These data come from a study of OX40 agonist ivuxolimab in advanced cancers. Turning to the overall study: Ivuxolimab was an agonistic, fully human IgG2 monoclonal antibody directed against OX40 (CD134), a costimulatory receptor. Intravenous ivuxolimab was administered to patients every 2 weeks at six dose levels: 0.01, 0.1, 0.3, 1.5, 3 and 10 mg/kg. Among the roughly 50 dose-escalation patients, some 20 had hepatocellular carcinoma, 15 or so melanoma, 9 renal cell carcinoma and 9 head and neck cancer. In the dose-escalation cohort, nearly 85% of patients were male, and the mean age was 60 years with a range of 23 to 79. Prior anti-PD-1, anti-PD-L1 or anti-CTLA-4 therapy was permitted, and roughly two fifths of dose-escalation patients had received checkpoint inhibitors. Partial responses occurred in three dose-escalation patients, of whom one had hepatocellular carcinoma and two had cutaneous melanoma. The purpose of peripheral TCRbeta sequencing was to test whether ivuxolimab changed TCR sequence diversity and led to clonal T-cell expansion. The monotherapy dose-escalation portion (N = 52 patients) of the phase I ivuxolimab trial is reported in the paper. Findings and caveats that apply to the study as a whole: At doses of 0.1 to 3.0 mg/kg, clonal expansion of both CD4+ and CD8+ blood T cells was observed from baseline to week 6. Low levels of normalized T-cell clonal expansion were also shown by some nonresponding patients. Which antigens the clonally expanded peripheral T cells were specific for was not determined. After ivuxolimab, CD8+ T cells had more expanded clones than CD4+ T cells on average. In partial responders in the 0.1-3.0 mg/kg groups, normalized peripheral clonal expansion was found to be among the lowest, especially among CD8+ T cells.

To sequence the TCRbeta CDR3 region, genomic DNA was isolated from the sorted cells. TCRbeta CDR3 regions were sequenced using the immunoSEQ Assay. Here the immuneACCESS table is served through TCRdb, limited to in-frame sequences with V and J called. Missing clones are a known gap in these copies; in checked studies unresolved V genes cover under half, and the rest lacks a known reason. The sample includes under 75,000 clones, with 80% to 85% observed a single time. Less than 0.9% of the sample is taken by the ten largest. From a lookup of the germline V gene, CDR1 and CDR2 are MNHNS and SASEGT. V is cut back by 4 bases and J by 10 bases, with 5 bases in the junction unmatched. From the cysteine up to the phenylalanine, the CDR3 has a length of 13 residues. The CDR3 DNA has 39 bases and is translated from base 1. Patients with a history of autoimmune disease or receiving systemic immunosuppression were excluded from the trial. Peripheral blood for TCR sequencing was collected from all dose cohorts at baseline, on cycle 4 day 1, and on cycle 7 day 1. The samples were taken from a phase I, first-in-human, multicenter, open-label dose-escalation trial of ivuxolimab. Adults with locally advanced or metastatic melanoma, renal cell carcinoma, hepatocellular carcinoma or head and neck squamous cell carcinoma were enrolled in the trial. Before TCR sequencing, CD4+ T cells and CD8+ T cells were sorted from peripheral blood as separate populations.

The chain is made from TRBV6-1 and TRBJ1-4, with 8 junctional bases fitting TRBD1. The sequence derives from an adult with an advanced solid tumor such as melanoma, head and neck, liver or kidney cancer. Sequenced material: CD4+ or CD8+ T cells sorted from blood, taken in a trial of the OX40 agonist ivuxolimab. The sequenced DNA: TGTGCCAGCAGTGGGGACACAGGGGGAAAACTGTTTTTT. Protein translation: CASSGDTGGKLFF.